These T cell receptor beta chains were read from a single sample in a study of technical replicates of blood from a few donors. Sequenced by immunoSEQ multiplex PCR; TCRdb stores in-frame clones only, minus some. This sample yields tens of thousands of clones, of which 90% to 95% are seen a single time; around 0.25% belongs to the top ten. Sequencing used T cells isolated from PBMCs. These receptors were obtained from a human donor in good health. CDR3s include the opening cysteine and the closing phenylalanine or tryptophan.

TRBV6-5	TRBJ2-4	CASRGHGGKNIQYF
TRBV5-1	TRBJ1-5	CASSFYSEGCNQPQHF
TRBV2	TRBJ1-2	CASRGTGQGYTF
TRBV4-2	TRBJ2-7	CASSSEGQGYEQYF
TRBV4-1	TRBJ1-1	CASSQERGNTEAFF
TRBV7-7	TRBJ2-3	CASSLGLANQGDTQYF
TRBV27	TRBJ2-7	CASSRQGATYEQYF
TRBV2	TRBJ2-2	CASTPGTVNTGELFF
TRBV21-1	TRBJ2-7	CASARMYEQYF
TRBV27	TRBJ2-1	CASSLTRERRNEQFF
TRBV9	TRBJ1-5	CASSVDGGISQPQHF
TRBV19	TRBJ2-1	CASSRGTGNNEQFF
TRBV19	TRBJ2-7	CASSIQVGSSYEQYF
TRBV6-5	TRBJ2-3	CASSKRQSTDTQYF
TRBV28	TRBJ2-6	CASSLGGGSGANVLTF
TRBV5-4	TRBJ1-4	CASSWSVSTNEKLFF
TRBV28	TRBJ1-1	CASRDLGGGTNTEAFF
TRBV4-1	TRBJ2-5	CASSLGTPEGTQYF
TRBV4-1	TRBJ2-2	CASSQPNTGTGELFF
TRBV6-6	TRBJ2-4	CASRRQGAKNIQYF
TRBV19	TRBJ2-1	CASSTSTVRNEQFF
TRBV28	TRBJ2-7	CASSFSPMTYEQYF
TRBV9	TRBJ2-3	CASRGRSSTDTQYF
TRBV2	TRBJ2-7	CASRQTMEVGYEQYF
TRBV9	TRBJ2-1	CASSVEERSEQFF
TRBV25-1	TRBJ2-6	CASSDAGTGANVLTF
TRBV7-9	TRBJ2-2	CASSSLAGGPRELFF
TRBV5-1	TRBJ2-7	CASSLGSGEYEQYF
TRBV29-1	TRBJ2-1	CSVGRSGSYNEQFF
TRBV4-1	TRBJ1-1	CASSQMPGTGDGGEAFF
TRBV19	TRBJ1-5	CARNTGGRHF
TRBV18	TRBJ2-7	CASSPSGAGQGAEQYF
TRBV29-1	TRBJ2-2	CSVKGVVMGIAGELFF
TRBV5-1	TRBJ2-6	CASSLLTGGRSGANVLTF
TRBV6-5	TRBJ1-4	CASSYLIQGKKLFF
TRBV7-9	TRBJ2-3	CASSFPDRTTDTQYF
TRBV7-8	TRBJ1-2	CASSYRGGNGYTF
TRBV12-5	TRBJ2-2	CASGSGGSPGELFF
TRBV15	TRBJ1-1	CATSSGLRSFF
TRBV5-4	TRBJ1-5	CASSSGTGDSQPQHF
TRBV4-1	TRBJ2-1	CASSQVETRPSGNEQFF
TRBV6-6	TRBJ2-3	CASSYSDRPTDTQYF
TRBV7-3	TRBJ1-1	CASSLFKQAVNTEAFF
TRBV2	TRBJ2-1	CASSEHSVYNEQFF
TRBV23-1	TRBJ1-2	CASSRAIINYGYTF
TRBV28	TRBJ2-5	CASSFIGQGGGETQYF
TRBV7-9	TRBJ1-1	CASSHIGGTGIINTEAFF
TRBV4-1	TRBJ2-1	CASRGQGPVEQFF
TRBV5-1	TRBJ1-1	CASSLVRESPNTEAFF
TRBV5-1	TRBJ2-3	CASSLILADTDTQYF
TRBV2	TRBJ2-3	CASSGLDTADTQYF